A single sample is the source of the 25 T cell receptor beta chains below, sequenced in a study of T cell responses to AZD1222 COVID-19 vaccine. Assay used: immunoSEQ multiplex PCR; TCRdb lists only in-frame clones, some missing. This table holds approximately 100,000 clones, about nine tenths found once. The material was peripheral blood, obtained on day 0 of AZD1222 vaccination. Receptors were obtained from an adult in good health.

CDR3 residues: CASRPVGQGSTDTQYF. In DNA form, the CDR3 reads TGCGCCAGCAGACCTGTCGGACAGGGGAGCACAGATACGCAGTATTTT. V gene TRBV10-1 combines with J gene TRBJ2-3, with 9 bases identical to TRBD1. The trim removed 6 bases at V and 0 bases at J, leaving 7 bases unmatched. CDR1 is WNHNN, CDR2 SYGVQD, per germline (reference sequence). The CDR3 loop spans 16 amino acids.

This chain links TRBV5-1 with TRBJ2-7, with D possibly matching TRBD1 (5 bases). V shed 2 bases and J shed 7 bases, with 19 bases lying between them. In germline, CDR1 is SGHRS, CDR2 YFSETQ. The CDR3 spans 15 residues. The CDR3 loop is CASSFTDNRLLEQYF. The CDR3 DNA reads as TGCGCCAGCAGCTTTACGGACAACCGGCTATTAGAGCAGTACTTC.

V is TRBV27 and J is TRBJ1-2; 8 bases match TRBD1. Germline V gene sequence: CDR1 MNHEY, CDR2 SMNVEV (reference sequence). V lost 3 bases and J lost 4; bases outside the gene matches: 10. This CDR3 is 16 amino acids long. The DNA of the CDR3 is TGTGCCAGCAGTTTTGGAACAGGGGGGTGGGTCTATGGCTACACCTTC. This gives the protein CASSFGTGGWVYGYTF.

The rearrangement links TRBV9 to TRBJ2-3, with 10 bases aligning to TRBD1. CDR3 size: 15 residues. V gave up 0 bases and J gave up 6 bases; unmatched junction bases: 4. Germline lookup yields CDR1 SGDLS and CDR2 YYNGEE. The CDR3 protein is CASSVVDRGADTQYF. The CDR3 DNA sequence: TGTGCCAGCAGCGTAGTGGACAGGGGGGCGGATACGCAGTATTTT. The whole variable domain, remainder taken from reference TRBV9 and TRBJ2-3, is DSGVTQTPKHLITATGQRVTLRCSPRSGDLSVYWYQQSLDQGLQFLIQYYNGEERAKGNILERFSAQQFPDLHSELNLSSLELGDSALYFCASSVVDRGADTQYFGPGTRLTVL.

As DNA, the CDR3 is TGTGCCTCCCCTCGGACTAGCGGGTCCTACGAGCAGTACTTC. Encoded protein: CASPRTSGSYEQYF. V usage is TRBV6-5 and J usage is TRBJ2-7, with TRBD2 matching 11 bases. The V segment lost 11 bases and the J segment 1 base; nucleotides outside the gene matches: 7. The germline V gene has CDR1 MNHEY and CDR2 SVGAGI. The CDR3 is 14 residues long.

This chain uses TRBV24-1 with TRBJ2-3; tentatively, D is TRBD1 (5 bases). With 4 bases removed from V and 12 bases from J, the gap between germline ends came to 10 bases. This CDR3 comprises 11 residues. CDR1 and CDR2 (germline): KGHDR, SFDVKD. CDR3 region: CATSDVRVQYF. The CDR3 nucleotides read TGTGCCACCAGTGACGTCAGGGTCCAGTATTTT.

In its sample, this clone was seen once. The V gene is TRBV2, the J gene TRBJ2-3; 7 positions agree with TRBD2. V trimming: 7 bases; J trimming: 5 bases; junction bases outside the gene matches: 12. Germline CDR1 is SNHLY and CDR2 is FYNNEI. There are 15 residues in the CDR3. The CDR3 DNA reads TGTGCCAGCAAGGACGGGGGAGGGCCGGGAGATACGCAGTATTTT. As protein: CASKDGGGPGDTQYF.

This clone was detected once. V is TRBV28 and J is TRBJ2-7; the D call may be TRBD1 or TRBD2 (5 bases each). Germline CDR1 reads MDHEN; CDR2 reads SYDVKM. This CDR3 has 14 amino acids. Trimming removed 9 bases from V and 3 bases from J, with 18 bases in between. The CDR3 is CASGRDVIFYEQYF. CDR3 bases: TGTGCCAGTGGCCGGGACGTAATTTTCTACGAGCAGTACTTC.

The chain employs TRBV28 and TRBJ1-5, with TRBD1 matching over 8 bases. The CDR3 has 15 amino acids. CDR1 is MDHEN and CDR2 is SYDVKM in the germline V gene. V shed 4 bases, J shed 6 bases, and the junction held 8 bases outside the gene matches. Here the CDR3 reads CASSSPQGGIQPQHF. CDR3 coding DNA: TGTGCCAGCAGTTCTCCACAGGGGGGGATTCAGCCCCAGCATTTT.

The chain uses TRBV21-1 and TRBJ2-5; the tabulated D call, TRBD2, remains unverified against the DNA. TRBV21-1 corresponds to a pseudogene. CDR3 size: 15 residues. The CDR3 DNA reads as TGTGCCAGCACCCGAATATCGGGAAGCCAAGAGACCCAGTACTTC. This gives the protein CASTRISGSQETQYF.

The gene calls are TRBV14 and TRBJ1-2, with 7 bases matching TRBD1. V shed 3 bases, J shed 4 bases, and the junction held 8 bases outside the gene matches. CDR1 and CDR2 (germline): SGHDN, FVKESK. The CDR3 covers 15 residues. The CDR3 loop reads CASSQFTGEGYGYTF. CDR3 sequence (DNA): TGTGCCAGCAGCCAGTTCACAGGGGAAGGCTATGGCTACACCTTC.

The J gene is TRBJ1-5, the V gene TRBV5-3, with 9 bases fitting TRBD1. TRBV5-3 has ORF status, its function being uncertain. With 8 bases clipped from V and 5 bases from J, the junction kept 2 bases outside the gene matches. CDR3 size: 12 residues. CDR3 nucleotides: TGTGCCAGGGGGGACAGGGATCAGCCCCAGCATTTT. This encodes CARGDRDQPQHF.

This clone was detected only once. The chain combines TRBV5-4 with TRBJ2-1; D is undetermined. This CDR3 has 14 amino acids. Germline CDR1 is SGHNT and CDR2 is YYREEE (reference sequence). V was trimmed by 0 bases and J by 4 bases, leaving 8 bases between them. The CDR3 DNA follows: TGTGCCAGCAGCTTGGGGGTAGATTACAATGAGCAGTTCTTC. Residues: CASSLGVDYNEQFF.

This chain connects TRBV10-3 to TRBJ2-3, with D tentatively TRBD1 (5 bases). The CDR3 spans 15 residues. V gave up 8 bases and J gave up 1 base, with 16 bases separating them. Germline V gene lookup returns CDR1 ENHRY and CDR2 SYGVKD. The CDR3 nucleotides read TGTGCCATCCGACAGCCCCAGGGTCGCACAGATACGCAGTATTTT. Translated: CAIRQPQGRTDTQYF.

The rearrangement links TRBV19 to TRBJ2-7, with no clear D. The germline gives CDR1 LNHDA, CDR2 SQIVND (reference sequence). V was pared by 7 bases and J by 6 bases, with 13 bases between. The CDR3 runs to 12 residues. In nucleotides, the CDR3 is TGTGCCAGTATAGGGCACTACAGCGAGCAGTACTTC. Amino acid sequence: CASIGHYSEQYF. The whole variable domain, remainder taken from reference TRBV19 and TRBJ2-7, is DGGITQSPKYLFRKEGQNVTLSCEQNLNHDAMYWYRQDPGQGLRLIYYSQIVNDFQKGDIAEGYSVSREKKESFPLTVTSAQKNPTAFYLCASIGHYSEQYFGPGTRLTVT.

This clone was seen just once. The CDR3 here is CASSLGRGQPKNIQYF. The CDR3 DNA follows: TGCGCCAGCAGCTTGGGCAGGGGACAACCCAAAAACATTCAGTACTTC. The J gene is TRBJ2-4, the V gene TRBV5-1; D is possibly TRBD1 (6 bases). V was shortened by 0 bases and J by 2 bases, with 12 bases between the two germline ends. The germline gives CDR1 SGHRS, CDR2 YFSETQ. The CDR3 runs to 16 residues. Full variable domain (missing parts from reference TRBV5-1 and TRBJ2-4): KAGVTQTPRYLIKTRGQQVTLSCSPISGHRSVSWYQQTPGQGLQFLFEYFSETQRNKGNFPGRFSGRQFSNSRSEMNVSTLELGDSALYLCASSLGRGQPKNIQYFGAGTRLSVL.

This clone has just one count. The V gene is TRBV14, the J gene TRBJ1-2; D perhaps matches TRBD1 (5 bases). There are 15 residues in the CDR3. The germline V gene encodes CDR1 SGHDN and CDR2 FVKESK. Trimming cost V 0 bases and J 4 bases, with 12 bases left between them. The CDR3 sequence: CASSQETAVGYGYTF. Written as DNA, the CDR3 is TGTGCCAGCAGCCAAGAGACAGCGGTCGGCTATGGCTACACCTTC.

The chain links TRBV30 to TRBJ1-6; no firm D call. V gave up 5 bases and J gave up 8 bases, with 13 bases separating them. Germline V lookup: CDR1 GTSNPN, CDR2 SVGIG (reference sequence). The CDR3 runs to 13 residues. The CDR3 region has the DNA TGTGCCTGGGCCCTAGGCGGGGATTCACCCCTCCACTTT. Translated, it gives CAWALGGDSPLHF.

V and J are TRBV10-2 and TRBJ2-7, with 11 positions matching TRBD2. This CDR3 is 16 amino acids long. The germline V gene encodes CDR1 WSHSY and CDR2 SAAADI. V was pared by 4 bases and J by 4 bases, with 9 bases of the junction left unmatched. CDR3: CASSGGLAGGQYEQYF. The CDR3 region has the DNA TGCGCCAGCAGTGGGGGTCTAGCGGGAGGACAATACGAGCAGTACTTC.

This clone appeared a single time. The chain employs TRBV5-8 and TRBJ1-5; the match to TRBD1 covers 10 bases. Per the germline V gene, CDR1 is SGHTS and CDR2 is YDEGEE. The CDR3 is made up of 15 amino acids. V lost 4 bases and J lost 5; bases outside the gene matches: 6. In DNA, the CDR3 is TGTGCCAGCAGCCCACGGACAGGGGGGTATCAGCCCCAGCATTTT. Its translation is CASSPRTGGYQPQHF.

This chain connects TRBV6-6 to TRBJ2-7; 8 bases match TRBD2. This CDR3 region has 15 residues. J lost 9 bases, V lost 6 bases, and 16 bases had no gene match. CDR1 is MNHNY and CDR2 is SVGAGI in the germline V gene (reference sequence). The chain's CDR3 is CASSPLASGGFVQYF. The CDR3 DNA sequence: TGTGCCAGCAGCCCCCTAGCGAGCGGGGGTTTCGTGCAGTACTTC.

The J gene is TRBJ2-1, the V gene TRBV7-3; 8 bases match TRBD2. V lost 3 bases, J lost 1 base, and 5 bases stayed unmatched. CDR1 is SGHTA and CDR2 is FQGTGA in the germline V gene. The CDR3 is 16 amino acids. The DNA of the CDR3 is TGTGCCAGCAGCTTCACTAGCGGAGCGTCCTACAATGAGCAGTTCTTC. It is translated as CASSFTSGASYNEQFF.

DNA of the CDR3: TGTGCCTGGAGTGTACCCCACAGCTCCTATAATTCACCCCTCCACTTT. Residues: CAWSVPHSSYNSPLHF. V is TRBV30 and J is TRBJ1-6; D not certain. Germline-derived CDR1 and CDR2 are GTSNPN and SVGIG (reference sequence). The CDR3 has 16 amino acids. Between the trimmed V and J ends, which lost 0 bases and 0 bases, there was a span of 9 bases.

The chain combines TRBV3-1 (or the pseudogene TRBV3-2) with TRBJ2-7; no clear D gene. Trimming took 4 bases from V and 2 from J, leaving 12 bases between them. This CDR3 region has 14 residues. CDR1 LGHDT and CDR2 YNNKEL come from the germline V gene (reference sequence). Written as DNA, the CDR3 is TGTGCCAGCAGCCTACAGCCGGGCGCCTACGAGCAGTACTTC. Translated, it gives CASSLQPGAYEQYF.

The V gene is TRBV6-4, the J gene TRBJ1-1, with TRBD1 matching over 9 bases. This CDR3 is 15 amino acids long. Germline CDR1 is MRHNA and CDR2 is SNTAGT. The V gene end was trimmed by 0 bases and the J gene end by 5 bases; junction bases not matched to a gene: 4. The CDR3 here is CASSDSTGGKTEAFF. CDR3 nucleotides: TGTGCCAGCAGTGACTCGACAGGGGGTAAAACTGAAGCTTTCTTT.